Listed below are T cell receptor beta chains from one sample, sequenced in a study of PD-L1 blockade in urothelial cancer. The method was immunoSEQ multiplex PCR; TCRdb's version includes in-frame clones alone and lacks a portion of them. The table includes 70,000 or so clones, 85% to 90% detected once. Sequenced here: PBMCs, sampled around atezolizumab (anti-PD-L1) treatment. The receptors come from a man between 60 and 75 years old with urothelial cancer. Both conserved end residues are part of each CDR3. D genes are given only for firm matches. A row's size may be missing; if present it is once, few, many or a size class.

abundance,v_gene,d_gene,j_gene,len,CDR3aa,CDR3nt
once,TRBV9,TRBD2,TRBJ2-1,18,CASSARTSGGTAHNEQFF,TGTGCCAGCAGCGCTCGGACTAGCGGGGGAACGGCTCACAATGAGCAGTTCTTC
.,TRBV29-1,.,TRBJ2-3,13,CSVEVSSADTQYF,TGCAGCGTTGAGGTCAGCAGCGCAGATACGCAGTATTTT
.,TRBV29-1,.,TRBJ2-2,13,CSVLRASDGELFF,TGCAGCGTCCTCAGAGCTAGCGACGGGGAGCTGTTTTTT
.,TRBV9,TRBD2,TRBJ2-2,15,CASSVSWTSGGELFF,TGTGCCAGCAGCGTAAGTTGGACTAGCGGCGGGGAGCTGTTTTTT
.,TRBV5-1,.,TRBJ2-5,15,CASGPDLAFQETQYF,TGCGCCAGCGGACCCGATCTAGCGTTCCAAGAGACCCAGTACTTC
.,TRBV10-3,.,TRBJ1-3,14,CAVGPNLSGNTIYF,TGTGCCGTGGGCCCAAATTTATCGGGAAACACCATATATTTT
.,TRBV7-9,TRBD1,TRBJ1-1,14,CASKPQGVNTEAFF,TGTGCCAGCAAACCCCAGGGGGTTAACACTGAAGCTTTCTTT
.,TRBV19,TRBD2,TRBJ2-7,15,CASSMVGGSSYEQYF,TGTGCCAGTAGTATGGTGGGCGGGAGCTCCTACGAGCAGTACTTC
.,TRBV14,TRBD2,TRBJ2-3,17,CASSQGPGRARADTQYF,TGTGCCAGCAGCCAGGGTCCGGGGAGGGCCCGGGCAGATACGCAGTATTTT
.,TRBV5-1,.,TRBJ1-2,13,CASSPYLTDGYTF,TGCGCCAGCAGCCCTTATCTGACAGATGGCTACACCTTC
.,TRBV6-1,TRBD2,TRBJ2-3,14,CASSERGEPDTQYF,TGTGCCAGCAGTGAACGGGGGGAGCCAGATACGCAGTATTTT
.,TRBV11-2,.,TRBJ2-1,14,CASSLDPGYNEQFF,TGTGCCAGCAGCTTAGACCCGGGTTACAATGAGCAGTTCTTC
.,TRBV2,TRBD2,TRBJ2-7,14,CASKVGTSGYEQYF,TGTGCCAGCAAGGTCGGGACTAGCGGCTACGAGCAGTACTTC
.,TRBV5-4,TRBD2,TRBJ2-2,16,CASSLERGGFGGELFF,TGTGCCAGCAGCTTGGAGCGGGGGGGCTTCGGCGGGGAGCTGTTTTTT
.,TRBV5-6,TRBD1,TRBJ2-7,13,CASSPATGIEQYF,TGTGCCAGCAGCCCGGCGACAGGGATCGAGCAGTACTTC
.,TRBV7-2,TRBD2,TRBJ2-1,14,CASSSRSGSYGQFF,TGTGCCAGCAGCTCACGTAGCGGGAGCTACGGGCAGTTCTTC
.,TRBV28,.,TRBJ1-5,17,CASSQTRGGTSNQPQHF,TGTGCCAGCAGCCAGACTAGGGGGGGGACTAGCAATCAGCCCCAGCATTTT
.,TRBV19,TRBD2,TRBJ2-1,16,CASSTGTSGNLDEQFF,TGTGCCAGTAGTACCGGGACTAGCGGGAATTTGGATGAGCAGTTCTTC
.,TRBV7-8,.,TRBJ1-2,14,CASSLVPRTYGYTF,TGTGCCAGCAGCTTAGTACCCAGAACCTATGGCTACACCTTC
.,TRBV28,.,TRBJ1-2,11,CAAGLYYGYTF,TGTGCGGCGGGACTGTACTATGGCTACACCTTC
.,TRBV6-5,.,TRBJ2-1,14,CASSSRGGYNEQFF,TGTGCCAGCAGTTCTAGGGGGGGGTACAATGAGCAGTTCTTC
.,TRBV14,TRBD1,TRBJ1-6,15,CASSPRQGAHSPLHF,TGTGCCAGCAGCCCCCGACAGGGCGCGCATTCACCCCTCCACTTT
.,TRBV6-1,.,TRBJ2-1,18,CASSDEGPATGLYNEQFF,TGTGCCAGCAGTGATGAGGGGCCCGCGACAGGACTTTACAATGAGCAGTTCTTC
.,TRBV30,.,TRBJ2-7,14,CAWRTQGRGYEQYF,TGTGCCTGGAGGACTCAGGGCAGAGGCTACGAGCAGTACTTC
.,TRBV30,.,TRBJ1-1,13,CAWKGDGGTEAFF,TGTGCCTGGAAGGGGGACGGTGGCACTGAAGCTTTCTTT
.,TRBV9,TRBD1,TRBJ2-7,12,CASSIGTGEQYF,TGTGCCAGCAGTATAGGGACAGGGGAGCAGTACTTC